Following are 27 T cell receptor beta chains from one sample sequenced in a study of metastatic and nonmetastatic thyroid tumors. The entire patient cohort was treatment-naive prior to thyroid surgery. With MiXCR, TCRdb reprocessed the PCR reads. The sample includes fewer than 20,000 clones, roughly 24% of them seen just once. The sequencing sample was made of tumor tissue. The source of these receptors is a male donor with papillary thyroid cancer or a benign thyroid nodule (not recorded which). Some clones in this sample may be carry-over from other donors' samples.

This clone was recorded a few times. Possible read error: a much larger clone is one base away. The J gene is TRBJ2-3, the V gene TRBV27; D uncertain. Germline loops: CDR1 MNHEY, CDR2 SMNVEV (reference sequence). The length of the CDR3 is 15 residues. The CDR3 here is CASSLRAVRTYTQYF. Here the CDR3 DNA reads TGTGCCAGCAGTTTACGGGCTGTACGCACATATACGCAGTATTTT.

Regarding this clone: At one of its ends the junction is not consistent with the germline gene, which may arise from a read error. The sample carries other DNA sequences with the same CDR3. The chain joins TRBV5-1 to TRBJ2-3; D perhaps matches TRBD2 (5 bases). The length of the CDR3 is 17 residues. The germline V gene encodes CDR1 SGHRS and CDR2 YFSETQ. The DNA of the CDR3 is TGCGCAAGCAGCTTTTCCTACGTTGGAGGAAGCACAGATACGCAGTATTTT. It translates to CASSFSYVGGSTDTQYF.

CDR3 nucleotides: TGTGCCAGCAGCCAAGACCCAGGGACAGGGACTGGGGCCAACGTCCTGACTTTC. Its protein product is CASSQDPGTGTGANVLTF. The chain links TRBV3-1 to TRBJ2-6, with 9 bases aligning to TRBD1. With 0 bases clipped from V and 2 bases from J, the junction kept 5 bases outside the gene matches. Germline assignment: CDR1 LGHDT and CDR2 YNNKEL (reference sequence). The CDR3 loop spans 18 amino acids.

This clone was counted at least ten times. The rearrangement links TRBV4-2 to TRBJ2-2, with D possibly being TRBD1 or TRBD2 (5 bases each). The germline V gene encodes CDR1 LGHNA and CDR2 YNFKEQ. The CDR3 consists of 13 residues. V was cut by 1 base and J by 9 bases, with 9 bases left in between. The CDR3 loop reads CASSQGGDRELFF. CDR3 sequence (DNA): TGTGCCAGCAGCCAAGGAGGGGATCGGGAGCTGTTTTTT.

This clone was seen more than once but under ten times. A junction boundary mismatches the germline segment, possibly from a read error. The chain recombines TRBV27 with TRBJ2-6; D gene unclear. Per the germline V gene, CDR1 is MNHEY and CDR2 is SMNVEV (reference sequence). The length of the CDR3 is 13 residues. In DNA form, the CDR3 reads TGTGCCATCAGTATCGTGAGAACCAACGTCCTGACTTTC. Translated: CAISIVRTNVLTF.

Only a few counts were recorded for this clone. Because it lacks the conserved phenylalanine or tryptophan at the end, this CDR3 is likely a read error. The CDR3: CASSRSGDYGYTS. In DNA, the CDR3 is TGTGCCAGTAGTCGTAGTGGAGACTATGGCTACACCTCT. The genes are TRBV19 and TRBJ1-2; D gene uncertain. Germline CDR1 and CDR2: LNHDA and SQIVND (reference sequence). Trimming removed 5 bases at V and 3 bases at J, with 10 bases between. The CDR3 loop spans 13 amino acids.

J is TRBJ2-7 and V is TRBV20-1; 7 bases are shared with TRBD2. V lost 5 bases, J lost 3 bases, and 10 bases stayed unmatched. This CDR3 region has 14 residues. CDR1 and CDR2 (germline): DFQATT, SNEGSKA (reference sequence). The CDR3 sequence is CSAGKRGGGYEQYV. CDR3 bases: TGCAGTGCTGGGAAGCGGGGAGGAGGCTACGAGCAGTACGTC.

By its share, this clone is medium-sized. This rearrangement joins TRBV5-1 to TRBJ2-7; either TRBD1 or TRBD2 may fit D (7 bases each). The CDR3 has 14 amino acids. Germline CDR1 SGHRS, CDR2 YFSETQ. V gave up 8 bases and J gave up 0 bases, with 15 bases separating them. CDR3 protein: CARAGGGLSYEQYF. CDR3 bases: TGCGCCAGGGCAGGGGGAGGGCTCTCCTACGAGCAGTACTTC.

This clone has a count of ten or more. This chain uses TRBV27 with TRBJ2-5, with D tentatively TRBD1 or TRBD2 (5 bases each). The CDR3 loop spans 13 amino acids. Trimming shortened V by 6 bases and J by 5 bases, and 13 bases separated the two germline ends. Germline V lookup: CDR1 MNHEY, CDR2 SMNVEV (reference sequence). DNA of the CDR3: TGTGCCAGCAGACGTCCAGGGACCGAGACCCAGTACTTC. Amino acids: CASRRPGTETQYF.

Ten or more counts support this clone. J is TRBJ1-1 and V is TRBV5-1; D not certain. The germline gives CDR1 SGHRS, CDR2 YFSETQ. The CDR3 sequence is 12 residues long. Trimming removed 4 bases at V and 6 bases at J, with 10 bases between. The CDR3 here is CASSRAGSEAFF. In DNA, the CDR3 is TGCGCCAGCAGCCGGGCTGGGTCTGAAGCTTTCTTT. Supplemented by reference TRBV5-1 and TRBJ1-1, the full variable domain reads KAGVTQTPRYLIKTRGQQVTLSCSPISGHRSVSWYQQTPGQGLQFLFEYFSETQRNKGNFPGRFSGRQFSNSRSEMNVSTLELGDSALYLCASSRAGSEAFFGQGTRLTVV.

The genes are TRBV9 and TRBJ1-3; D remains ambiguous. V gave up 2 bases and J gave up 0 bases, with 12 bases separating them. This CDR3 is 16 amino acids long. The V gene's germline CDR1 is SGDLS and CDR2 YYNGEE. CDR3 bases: TGTGCCAGCAGCGTGTTTCGGGAAATCTCTGGAAACACCATATATTTT. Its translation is CASSVFREISGNTIYF.

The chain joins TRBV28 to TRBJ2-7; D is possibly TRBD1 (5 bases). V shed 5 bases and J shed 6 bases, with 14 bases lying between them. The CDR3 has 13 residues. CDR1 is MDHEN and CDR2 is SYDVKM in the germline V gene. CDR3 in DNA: TGTGCCAGCAGTCCGATGACAAGGGGCGAGCAGTACTTC. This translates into CASSPMTRGEQYF. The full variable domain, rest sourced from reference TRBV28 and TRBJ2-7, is DVKVTQSSRYLVKRTGEKVFLECVQDMDHENMFWYRQDPGLGLRLIYFSYDVKMKEKGDIPEGYSVSREKKERFSLILESASTNQTSMYLCASSPMTRGEQYFGPGTRLTVT.

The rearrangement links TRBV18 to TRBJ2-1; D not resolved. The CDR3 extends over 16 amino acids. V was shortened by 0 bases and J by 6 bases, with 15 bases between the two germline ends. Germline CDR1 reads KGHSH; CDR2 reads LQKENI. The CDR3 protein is CASSPPARWDSNEQFF. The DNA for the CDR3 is TGTGCCAGCTCACCACCGGCACGTTGGGATTCCAATGAGCAGTTCTTC. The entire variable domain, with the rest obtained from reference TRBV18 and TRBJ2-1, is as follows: NAGVMQNPRHLVRRRGQEARLRCSPMKGHSHVYWYRQLPEEGLKFMVYLQKENIIDESGMPKERFSAEFPKEGPSILRIQQVVRGDSAAYFCASSPPARWDSNEQFFGPGTRLTVL.

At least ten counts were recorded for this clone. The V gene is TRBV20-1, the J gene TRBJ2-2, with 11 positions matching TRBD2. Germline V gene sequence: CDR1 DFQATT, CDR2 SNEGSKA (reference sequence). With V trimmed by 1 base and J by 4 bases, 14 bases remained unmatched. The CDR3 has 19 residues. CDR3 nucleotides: TGCAGTGCTAGAGTCGATGGGGGTAGCGGGAGGGCCGGCACCGGGGAGCTGTTTTTT. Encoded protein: CSARVDGGSGRAGTGELFF.

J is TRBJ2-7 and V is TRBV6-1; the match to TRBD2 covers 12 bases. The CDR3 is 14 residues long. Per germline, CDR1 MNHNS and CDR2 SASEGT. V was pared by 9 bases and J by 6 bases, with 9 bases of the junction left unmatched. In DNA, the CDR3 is TGTGCCAGAAGCGAGACTAGCGGGAGCCCCGAGCAGTACTTC. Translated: CARSETSGSPEQYF.

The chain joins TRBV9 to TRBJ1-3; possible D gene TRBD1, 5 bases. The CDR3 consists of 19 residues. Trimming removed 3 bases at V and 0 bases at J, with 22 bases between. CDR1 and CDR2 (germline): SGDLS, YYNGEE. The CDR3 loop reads CASSATGTPGWFSGNTIYF. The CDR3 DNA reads TGTGCCAGCAGCGCAACCGGGACCCCCGGGTGGTTCTCTGGAAACACCATATATTTT.

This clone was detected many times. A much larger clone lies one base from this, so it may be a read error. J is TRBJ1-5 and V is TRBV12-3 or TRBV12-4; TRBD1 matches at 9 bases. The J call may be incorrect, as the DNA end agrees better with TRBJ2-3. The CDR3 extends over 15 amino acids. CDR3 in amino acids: CASSFDRGIDQPQYF. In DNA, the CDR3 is TGTGCCAGCAGTTTCGACAGGGGGATCGATCAGCCCCAGTATTTT.

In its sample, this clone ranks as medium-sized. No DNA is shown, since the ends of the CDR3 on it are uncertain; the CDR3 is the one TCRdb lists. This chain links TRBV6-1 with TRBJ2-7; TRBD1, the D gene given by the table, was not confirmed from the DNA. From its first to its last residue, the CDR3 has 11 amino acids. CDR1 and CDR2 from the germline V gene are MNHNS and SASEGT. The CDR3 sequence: CASILGDEQYF.

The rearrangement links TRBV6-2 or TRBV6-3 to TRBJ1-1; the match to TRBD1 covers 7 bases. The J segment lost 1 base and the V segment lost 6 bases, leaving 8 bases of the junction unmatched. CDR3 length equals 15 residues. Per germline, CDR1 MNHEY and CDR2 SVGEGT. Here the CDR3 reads CASSTTRQGNTEAFF. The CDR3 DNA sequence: TGTGCCAGCAGCACAACCCGACAGGGGAACACTGAAGCTTTCTTT.

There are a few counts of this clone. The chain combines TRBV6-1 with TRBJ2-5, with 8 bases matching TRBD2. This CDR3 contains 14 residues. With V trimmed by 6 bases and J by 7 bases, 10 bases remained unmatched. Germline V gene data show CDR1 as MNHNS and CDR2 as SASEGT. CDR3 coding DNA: TGTGCCAGCAGGTCGGGGGGGTGGCGCGGGACCCAGTACTTC. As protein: CASRSGGWRGTQYF.

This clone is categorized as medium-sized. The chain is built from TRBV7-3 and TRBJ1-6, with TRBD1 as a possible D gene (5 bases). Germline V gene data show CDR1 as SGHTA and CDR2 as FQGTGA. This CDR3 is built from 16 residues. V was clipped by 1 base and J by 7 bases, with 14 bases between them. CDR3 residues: CASSLNSPGGNSPLHF. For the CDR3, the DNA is TGTGCCAGCAGCTTAAATTCACCGGGGGGGAATTCACCCCTCCACTTT. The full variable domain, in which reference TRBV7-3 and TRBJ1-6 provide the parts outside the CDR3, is GAGVSQTPSNKVTEKGKYVELRCDPISGHTALYWYRQSLGQGPEFLIYFQGTGAADDSGLPNDRFFAVRPEGSVSTLKIQRTERGDSAVYLCASSLNSPGGNSPLHFGNGTRLTVT.

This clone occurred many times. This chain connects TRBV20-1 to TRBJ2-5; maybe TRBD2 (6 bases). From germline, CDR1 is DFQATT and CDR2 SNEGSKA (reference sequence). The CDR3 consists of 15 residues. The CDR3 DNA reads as TGCTCACCAAGGAGGACGGAGGGCTTTCAAGAGACCCAGTACTTC. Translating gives CSPRRTEGFQETQYF.

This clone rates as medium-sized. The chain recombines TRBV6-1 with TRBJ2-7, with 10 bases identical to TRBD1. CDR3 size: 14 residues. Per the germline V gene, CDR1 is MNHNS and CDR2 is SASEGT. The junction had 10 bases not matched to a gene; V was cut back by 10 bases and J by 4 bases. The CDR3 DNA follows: TGTGCCACCTACTCCCCGGGACAGGGGTACGAGCAGTACTTC. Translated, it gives CATYSPGQGYEQYF.

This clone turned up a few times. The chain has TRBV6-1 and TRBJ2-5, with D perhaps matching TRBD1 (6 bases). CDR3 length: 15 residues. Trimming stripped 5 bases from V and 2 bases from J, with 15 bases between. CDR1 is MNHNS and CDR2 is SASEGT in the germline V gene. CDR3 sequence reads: CASSPLGGPQETQYF. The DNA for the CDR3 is TGTGCCAGCAGTCCGCTTGGGGGCCCTCAAGAGACCCAGTACTTC.

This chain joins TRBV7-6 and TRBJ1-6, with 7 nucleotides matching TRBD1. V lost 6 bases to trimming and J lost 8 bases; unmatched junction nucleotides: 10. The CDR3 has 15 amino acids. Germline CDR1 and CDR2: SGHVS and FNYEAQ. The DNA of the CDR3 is TGTGCCAGCAGTTGGGGGACAGAGAATCATTCACCCCTCCACTTT. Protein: CASSWGTENHSPLHF.

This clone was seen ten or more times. CDR3: CASSLATGSGNFFSNNEQFF. CDR3 in DNA: TGCGCCAGCAGCTTGGCCACGGGTAGCGGGAACTTTTTCTCAAACAATGAGCAGTTCTTC. The V gene is TRBV5-1, the J gene TRBJ2-1; TRBD2 matches at 8 bases. This CDR3 is built from 20 residues. The germline CDR1 and CDR2 sequences are SGHRS and YFSETQ. V shed 0 bases, J shed 5 bases, and the junction held 19 bases outside the gene matches. Full variable domain (rest looked up from reference TRBV5-1 and TRBJ2-1): KAGVTQTPRYLIKTRGQQVTLSCSPISGHRSVSWYQQTPGQGLQFLFEYFSETQRNKGNFPGRFSGRQFSNSRSEMNVSTLELGDSALYLCASSLATGSGNFFSNNEQFFGPGTRLTVL.

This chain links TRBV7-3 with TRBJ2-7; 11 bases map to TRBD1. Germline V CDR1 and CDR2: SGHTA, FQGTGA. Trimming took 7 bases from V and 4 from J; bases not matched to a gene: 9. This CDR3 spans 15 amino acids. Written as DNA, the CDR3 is TGTGCCAGCATCGACGGGACAGGGGGTTGGTACGAGCAGTACTTC. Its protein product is CASIDGTGGWYEQYF.